These T cell receptor beta chains were read from a single sample in a study of post-analysis software for immune sequencing data. TCRdb re-called the PCR reads with MiXCR, one entry per CDR3 protein. The sample contains hundreds of thousands of distinct CDR3 sequences, approximately 59% of which appear only once. Sequencing was carried out using blood. These TCRs come from a girl aged 2 to 10 with multiple sclerosis. CDR3s include the opening cysteine and the closing phenylalanine or tryptophan. The order of the fields is V gene, J gene, D gene, clone size, CDR3 protein, CDR3 DNA. A D gene is named only where the DNA matches it firmly. The size entry is marked missing in some rows and otherwise reads once, few, many or a size class.

TRBV10-2	TRBJ2-5	TRBD2	-	CASSESGLAVQETQYF	TGCGCCAGCAGTGAGTCAGGACTAGCGGTACAAGAGACCCAGTACTTC
TRBV20-1	TRBJ2-1	TRBD1	-	CSATSTGTGDNNEQFF	TGCAGTGCGACATCCACCGGGACAGGCGATAACAATGAGCAGTTCTTC
TRBV5-1	TRBJ2-3	-	few	CASSPGHEEDTQYF	TGCGCCAGCAGCCCGGGCCACGAGGAGGATACGCAGTATTTT
TRBV9	TRBJ1-2	-	-	CASSVSPGGEEGYTF	TGTGCCAGCAGCGTAAGCCCAGGCGGGGAGGAGGGCTACACCTTC
TRBV6-5	TRBJ1-5	-	-	CASSYSSGSQPQHF	TGTGCCAGCAGTTACTCGTCAGGGAGTCAGCCCCAGCATTTT
TRBV6-1	TRBJ2-3	-	-	CASRTGWGPDTQYF	TGTGCCAGCAGAACGGGGTGGGGGCCAGATACGCAGTATTTT
TRBV5-5	TRBJ2-5	-	once	CASTLTAELPETQYF	TGTGCCAGCACCCTGACAGCGGAGCTTCCGGAGACCCAGTACTTC
TRBV20-1	TRBJ2-6	-	few	CSGQPNSGANVLTF	TGCAGTGGACAGCCAAACTCTGGGGCCAACGTCCTGACTTTC
TRBV4-1	TRBJ2-5	-	-	CASSPCNSGGETQYF	TGCGCCAGCAGTCCATGTAACAGCGGAGGCGAGACCCAGTACTTC
TRBV21-1	TRBJ1-5	-	-	CARETGTQGPQHF	TGTGCCAGGGAAACAGGCACTCAAGGGCCCCAGCATTTT
TRBV2	TRBJ1-2	-	-	CASRGFYGYTF	TGTGCCAGCAGGGGGTTTTATGGCTACACCTTC
TRBV14	TRBJ2-5	TRBD1	few	CASSYWDSSVETQYF	TGTGCCAGCAGCTATTGGGACAGTTCGGTAGAGACCCAGTACTTC
TRBV29-1	TRBJ2-3	-	few	CSVRYTDTQYF	TGCAGCGTCAGGTACACAGATACGCAGTATTTT
TRBV5-1	TRBJ2-7	TRBD2	-	CASSPGLGLAYEQYF	TGCGCCAGCAGTCCGGGACTAGGGTTGGCTTACGAGCAGTACTTC
TRBV7-8	TRBJ2-3	-	-	CASSPSAVRGTTDTQYF	TGTGCCAGCAGCCCGTCGGCGGTCCGAGGGACGACAGATACGCAGTATTTT
TRBV7-6	TRBJ2-2	-	-	CASSLSGDSGRGGELFF	TGTGCCAGCAGCTTAAGCGGTGATTCGGGTCGGGGCGGGGAGCTGTTTTTT
TRBV6-6	TRBJ2-7	-	-	CASSYSRRTTYEQYF	TGTGCCAGCAGTTACTCTCGTAGGACCACCTACGAGCAGTACTTC
TRBV12-3/TRBV12-4	TRBJ2-7	-	-	CASSVPEVHEQYF	TGTGCCAGCAGTGTGCCCGAGGTCCACGAGCAGTACTTC
TRBV30	TRBJ2-7	-	-	CAWSVGLSAYEQYF	TGTGCCTGGAGTGTAGGGCTCTCTGCCTACGAGCAGTACTTC
TRBV7-9	TRBJ1-1	-	-	CASSEEGGNTEAFF	TGTGCCAGCAGCGAAGAGGGGGGAAACACTGAAGCTTTCTTT
TRBV7-2	TRBJ2-7	-	-	CASSGLLVGGSYEQYF	TGTGCCAGCAGCGGCTTACTGGTTGGGGGGTCCTACGAGCAGTACTTC
TRBV7-2	TRBJ1-4	-	-	CASSLVRATNEKLFF	TGTGCCAGCAGCTTAGTCCGAGCAACTAATGAAAAACTGTTTTTT
TRBV20-1	TRBJ2-1	-	-	CSAPPSGPNNEQFF	TGCAGTGCCCCCCCCTCCGGACCAAACAATGAGCAGTTCTTC
TRBV5-1	TRBJ2-3	-	-	CASSQRGLTSTDTQYF	TGCGCCAGCAGCCAGAGGGGTCTAACTAGCACAGATACGCAGTATTTT
TRBV15	TRBJ1-1	-	-	CATSRGSEAFF	TGTGCCACCAGCAGAGGATCTGAAGCTTTCTTT
TRBV4-1	TRBJ2-3	TRBD2	-	CASSQETSGSPDTQYF	TGCGCCAGCAGCCAAGAGACTAGCGGGAGCCCAGATACGCAGTATTTT
TRBV6-4	TRBJ2-3	-	-	CASSDSDSTDTQYF	TGTGCCAGCAGTGACTCGGACAGCACAGATACGCAGTATTTT
TRBV7-2	TRBJ2-3	-	-	CASSSRGGPGDTQYF	TGTGCCAGCAGCTCAAGGGGGGGGCCGGGGGATACGCAGTATTTT
TRBV7-2	TRBJ2-2	TRBD2	-	CASSLRSGGLTGELFF	TGTGCCAGCAGCTTGCGCAGCGGGGGTCTCACCGGGGAGCTGTTTTTT
TRBV5-4	TRBJ1-3	-	-	CASSSGPSSGNTIYF	TGTGCCAGCAGCTCGGGGCCCAGCTCTGGAAACACCATATATTTT
TRBV7-2	TRBJ2-3	TRBD2	once	CASSYSGRALDTQYF	TGTGCCAGCAGCTATAGCGGGAGGGCCCTAGATACGCAGTATTTT
TRBV5-1	TRBJ2-2	TRBD1	-	CASSLSGQRTGELFF	TGCGCCAGCAGCCTATCGGGACAGCGCACCGGGGAGCTGTTTTTT
TRBV5-6	TRBJ2-3	-	few	CASSFRRERTDTQYF	TGTGCCAGCAGCTTTAGGAGGGAGCGGACAGATACGCAGTATTTT
TRBV2	TRBJ2-5	-	-	CASSEGGRVQETQYF	TGTGCCAGCAGTGAGGGGGGTCGGGTCCAAGAGACCCAGTACTTC
TRBV7-3	TRBJ2-6	-	-	CASSPTGNGANVLTF	TGTGCCAGCAGCCCCACAGGGAATGGGGCCAACGTCCTGACTTTC
TRBV7-2	TRBJ2-5	TRBD2	-	CASRSRGGGQETQYF	TGTGCCAGCAGAAGCCGAGGCGGGGGCCAAGAGACCCAGTACTTC
TRBV30	TRBJ1-5	-	-	CAWSGQSNQPQHF	TGTGCCTGGAGTGGTCAAAGCAATCAGCCCCAGCATTTT
TRBV5-1	TRBJ2-5	-	-	CASSLLSGLQETQYF	TGCGCCAGCAGCTTGCTTAGCGGACTCCAAGAGACCCAGTACTTC
TRBV10-3	TRBJ2-7	-	-	CAISDGQFRSYEQYF	TGTGCCATCAGCGATGGACAGTTCCGCTCCTACGAGCAGTACTTC
TRBV6-6	TRBJ1-2	-	-	CASSYSSGLDYGYTF	TGTGCCAGCAGTTACTCGAGCGGGTTGGACTATGGCTACACCTTC
TRBV27	TRBJ1-2	TRBD1	-	CASSNRGSGYTF	TGTGCCAGCAGCAACAGGGGTAGTGGCTACACCTTC
TRBV29-1	TRBJ2-7	TRBD2	few	CSVGKVAGDEQYF	TGCAGCGTTGGTAAGGTAGCGGGAGACGAGCAGTACTTC